This T cell receptor (beta chain) appears in the sequencing data of a study of blood T cell repertoires in COVID-19. Sequencing was performed with immunoSEQ multiplex PCR; in TCRdb, only in-frame clones are kept and a portion is missing. The table lists more than 60,000 clones, about 74% of them singletons. The CDR3 has 15 residues. Germline values: CDR1 SGHTA, CDR2 FQGNSA. The ends lost 3 bases at V and 8 bases at J; junction bases unmatched: 7. The chain couples TRBV7-2 to TRBJ2-1; 10 bases match TRBD2. The TCR was taken from a human donor with acute or convalescent COVID-19. The donor label of this sample is uncertain. Sequenced: peripheral blood. In DNA, the CDR3 is TGTGCCAGCAGCTTGAGAGCGGGAGGGCTCGATGAGCAGTTCTTC. This encodes CASSLRAGGLDEQFF.